This TCR beta chain was sequenced during a study of beta chain features in type 1 diabetes listed by TCRdb under 2018. General notes on the study: Patients and healthy donors did not differ in mean age, gender distribution, total cell number or subset yield. Naive and central memory subsets were obtained from all 30 or so donors, but regulatory and stem cell-like memory subsets were isolated from only 8 patients and about 8 healthy donors. A total of roughly 99 million sorted cells were examined across all samples, and the number of cells per subset was strongly correlated with RNA yield. In the study, TCRB repertoires of sorted circulating CD4+ T cell subsets from recently diagnosed type 1 diabetes patients were compared with those of matched healthy donors. Overall study results and their limits: Only small numbers of individuals were included in the HLA sub-analyses, which left unresolved whether HLA type had any influence on TCRB rearrangement. Naive, central memory and regulatory TCRB repertoires appeared to be more similar among patients than among healthy donors. Shorter templates might be favored by PCR, yet because patient and control samples were amplified and corrected together, any such skew would affect both groups equally. Fewer insertions and more nucleotide deletions at VDJ recombination sites were observed in patients with type 1 diabetes, implying thymic rearrangement abnormalities. Because cDNA was sequenced instead of genomic DNA, highly expressing activated cells could be over-represented, though the groups showed no difference in activation or CD3 levels. A moderate but significant shortening of TCRB CDR3 length was observed in type 1 diabetes patients in all four CD4+ subsets.

From each donor, a single peripheral blood sample of about 100 mL on average was drawn into heparinised tubes. Using a panel that included CD45RO, CCR7, CD25, CD127, CD95 and CD27, naive, central memory, regulatory and stem cell-like memory CD4+ T cells were sorted on a BD FACSAria II. A purity above 95% was achieved for all sorted populations. PBMCs were separated immediately by Lymphoprep density gradient centrifugation and were stained directly, without being cultured. To minimize batch effects, samples were stained and sorted in pairs, one healthy donor with one patient per experiment. A note on this clone: Its antigen is not yet known. Base qualities are not provided; no much larger clone lies one nucleotide away.

The High Capacity cDNA Reverse Transcription Kit was used to reverse transcribe all of the isolated RNA, meaning that expressed TCRB transcripts were what got sequenced. Deep immunoSEQ sequencing was applied to naive, central memory and regulatory T cell samples, giving an average of roughly 3.5 million total reads per sample. After sorted cells were lysed in RLT buffer, RNA was extracted with DNase-treated RNeasy Micro or Mini kits, with the choice depending on cell number. Each cell subset was processed separately to prevent cross-contamination, with patient and healthy donor samples processed together. TCRB sequences were amplified from cDNA with the immunoSEQ multiplex PCR, producing 87-bp fragments spanning the CDR3 region. The amplicons were sequenced using the Illumina HiSeq platform. Per the source publication's procedure: Synthetic template baselines were used to correct PCR bias computationally, reads within Hamming distance 2 were collapsed, and singletons that could not be merged were discarded. Reads were aligned to IMGT to assign V, D and J genes, CDR3 length, and insertions or deletions at six rearrangement sites. Within each subset, clonotype counts were normalized to the number of sorted cells before true diversity and Gini coefficients were calculated with the tcR R package. Repertoire sharing was quantified using the overlap coefficient calculated on TCRB nucleotide sequences. As a proxy for the pre-selection repertoire, out-of-frame TCRB sequences from naive cells were analyzed. This is the immuneACCESS table as TCRdb keeps it, with only in-frame sequences that have V and J called. A part of the clones is gone; compared with another copy, unresolved V genes explain less than half, and the rest is unexplained. D and trimming were read from the DNA, whereas the V and J calls and clone size are those reported in that table. The sample contains approximately 280,000 clones, about 15% of them found a single time. Around 0.015% of the sample is in the top ten clones.

V is cut back by 1 base and J by 5 bases, with 9 bases in the junction unmatched. CDR1 is given as SGHRS and CDR2 as YFSETQ, both from the germline V gene. The CDR3 has 16 amino acids, counting the end cysteine and phenylalanine. This entry keeps only the CDR3 DNA: 48 bases, framed from base 1. Recombination linked TRBV5-1 to TRBJ2-5, with 9 central nucleotides matching TRBD2. The clonotype was recovered from a man aged 18 to 30 with type 1 diabetes. Sequencing was performed on naive CD4+ T cells from blood. The meaning of the sample's cell subset or site label: true naive CD4+ T cells. The nucleotide sequence is TGCGCCAGCAGCTTGATGGCTAGCGGGGTGCGGGAGACCCAGTACTTC. It translates to CASSLMASGVRETQYF.